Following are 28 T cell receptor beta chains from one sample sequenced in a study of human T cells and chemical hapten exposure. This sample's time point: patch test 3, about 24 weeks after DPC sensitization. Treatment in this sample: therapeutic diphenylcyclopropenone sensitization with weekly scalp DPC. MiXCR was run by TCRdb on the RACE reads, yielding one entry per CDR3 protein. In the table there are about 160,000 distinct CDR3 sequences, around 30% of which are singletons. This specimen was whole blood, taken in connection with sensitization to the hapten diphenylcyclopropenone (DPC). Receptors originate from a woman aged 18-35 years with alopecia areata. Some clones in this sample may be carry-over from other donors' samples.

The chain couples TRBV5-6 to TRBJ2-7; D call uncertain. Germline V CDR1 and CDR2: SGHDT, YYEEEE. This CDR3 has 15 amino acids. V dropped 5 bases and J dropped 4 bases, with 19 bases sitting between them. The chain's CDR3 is CASSLRPRIKYEQYF. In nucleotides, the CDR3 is TGTGCCAGCAGTCTACGGCCCAGGATAAAATACGAGCAGTACTTC.

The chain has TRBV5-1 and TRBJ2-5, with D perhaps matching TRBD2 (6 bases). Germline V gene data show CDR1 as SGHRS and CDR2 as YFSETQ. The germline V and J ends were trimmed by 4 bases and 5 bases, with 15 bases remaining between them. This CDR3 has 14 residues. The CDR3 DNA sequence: TGCGCCAGCAGCCATAGCGGACTAAAGGAGACCCAGTACTTC. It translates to CASSHSGLKETQYF.

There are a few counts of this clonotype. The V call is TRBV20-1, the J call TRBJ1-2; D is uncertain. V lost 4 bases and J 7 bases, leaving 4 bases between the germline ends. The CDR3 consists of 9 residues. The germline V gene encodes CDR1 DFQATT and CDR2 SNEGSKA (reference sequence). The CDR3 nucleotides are TGCAGTGCTACGGCTGGCTACACCTTC. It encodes CSATAGYTF.

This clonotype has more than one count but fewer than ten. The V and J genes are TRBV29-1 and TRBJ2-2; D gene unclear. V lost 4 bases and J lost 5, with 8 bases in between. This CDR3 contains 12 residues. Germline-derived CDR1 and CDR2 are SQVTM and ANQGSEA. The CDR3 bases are TGCAGCGTTGCGAAAGGGACCGGGGAGCTGTTTTTT. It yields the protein CSVAKGTGELFF.

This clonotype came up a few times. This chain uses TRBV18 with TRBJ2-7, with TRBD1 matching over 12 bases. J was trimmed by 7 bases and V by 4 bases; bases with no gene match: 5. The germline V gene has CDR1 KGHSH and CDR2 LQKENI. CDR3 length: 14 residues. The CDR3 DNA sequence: TGTGCCAGCTCACGGGGACAGGGGGCGGAGGAGCAGTACTTC. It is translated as CASSRGQGAEEQYF. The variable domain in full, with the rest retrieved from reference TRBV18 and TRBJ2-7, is NAGVMQNPRHLVRRRGQEARLRCSPMKGHSHVYWYRQLPEEGLKFMVYLQKENIIDESGMPKERFSAEFPKEGPSILRIQQVVRGDSAAYFCASSRGQGAEEQYFGPGTRLTVT.

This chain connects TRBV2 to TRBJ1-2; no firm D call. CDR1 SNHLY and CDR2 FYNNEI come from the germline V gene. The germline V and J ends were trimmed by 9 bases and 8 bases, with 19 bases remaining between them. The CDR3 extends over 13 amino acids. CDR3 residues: CASGPAGSMGYTF. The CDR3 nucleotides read TGTGCCAGTGGCCCGGCGGGCTCTATGGGCTACACCTTC.

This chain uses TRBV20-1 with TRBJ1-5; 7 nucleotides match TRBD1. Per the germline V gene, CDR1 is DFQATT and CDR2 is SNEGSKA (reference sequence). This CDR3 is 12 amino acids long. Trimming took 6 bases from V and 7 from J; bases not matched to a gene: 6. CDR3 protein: CSARQGSQPQHF. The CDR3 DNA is TGCAGTGCGAGACAGGGATCCCAGCCCCAGCATTTT.

As DNA, the CDR3 is TGTGCCAGCAGTTTTGGACAGGGGGTAGTGAACACTGAAGCTTTCTTT. Its protein is CASSFGQGVVNTEAFF. The chain carries TRBV6-6 and TRBJ1-1; 10 bases map to TRBD1. V shed 4 bases, J shed 0 bases, and the junction held 5 bases outside the gene matches. The CDR3 has 16 residues. Germline CDR1 MNHNY, CDR2 SVGAGI (reference sequence).

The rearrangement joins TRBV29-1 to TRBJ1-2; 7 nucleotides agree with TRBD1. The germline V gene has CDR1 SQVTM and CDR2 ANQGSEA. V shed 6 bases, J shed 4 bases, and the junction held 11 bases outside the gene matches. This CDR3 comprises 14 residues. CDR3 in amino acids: CSVLTGEISYGYTF. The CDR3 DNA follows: TGCAGCGTGCTCACAGGGGAAATTTCCTATGGCTACACCTTC.

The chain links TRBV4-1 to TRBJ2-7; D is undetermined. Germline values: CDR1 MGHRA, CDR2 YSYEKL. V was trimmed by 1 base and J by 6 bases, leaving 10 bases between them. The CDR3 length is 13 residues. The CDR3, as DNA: TGCGCCAGCAGCCAAGTAGGGCTCGGCGAGCAGTACTTC. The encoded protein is CASSQVGLGEQYF.

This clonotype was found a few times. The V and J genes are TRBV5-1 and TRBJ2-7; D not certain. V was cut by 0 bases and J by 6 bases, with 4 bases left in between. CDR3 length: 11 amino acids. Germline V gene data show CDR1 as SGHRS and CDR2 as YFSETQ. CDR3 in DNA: TGCGCCAGCAGCTTGGACGGCGAGCAGTACTTC. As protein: CASSLDGEQYF.

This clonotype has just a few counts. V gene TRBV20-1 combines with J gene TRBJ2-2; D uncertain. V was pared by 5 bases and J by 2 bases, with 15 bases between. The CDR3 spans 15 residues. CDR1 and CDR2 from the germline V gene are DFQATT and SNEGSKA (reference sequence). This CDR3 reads CSAPVKLANTGELFF. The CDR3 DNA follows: TGCAGTGCTCCCGTTAAGTTAGCCAACACCGGGGAGCTGTTTTTT.

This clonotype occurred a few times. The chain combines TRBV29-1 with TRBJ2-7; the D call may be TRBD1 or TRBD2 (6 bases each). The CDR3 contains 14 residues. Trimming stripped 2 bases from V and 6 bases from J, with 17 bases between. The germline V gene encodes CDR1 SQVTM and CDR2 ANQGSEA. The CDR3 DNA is TGCAGCGTTGAAAGTGGGCAGGGGAGGTCCGAGCAGTACTTC. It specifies CSVESGQGRSEQYF.

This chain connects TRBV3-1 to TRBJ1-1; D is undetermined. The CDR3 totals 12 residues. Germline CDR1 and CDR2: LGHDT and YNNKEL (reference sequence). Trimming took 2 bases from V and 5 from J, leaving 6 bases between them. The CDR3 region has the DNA TGTGCCAGCAGCCAATTTTATACTGAAGCTTTCTTT. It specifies CASSQFYTEAFF. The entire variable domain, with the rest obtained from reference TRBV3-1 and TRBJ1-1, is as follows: DTAVSQTPKYLVTQMGNDKSIKCEQNLGHDTMYWYKQDSKKFLKIMFSYNNKELIINETVPNRFSPKSPDKAHLNLHINSLELGDSAVYFCASSQFYTEAFFGQGTRLTVV.

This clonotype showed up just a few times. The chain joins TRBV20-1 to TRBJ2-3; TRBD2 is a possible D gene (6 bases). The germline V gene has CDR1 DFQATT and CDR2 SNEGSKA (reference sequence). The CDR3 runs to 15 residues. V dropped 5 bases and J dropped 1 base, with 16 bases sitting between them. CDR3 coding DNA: TGCAGTGCTTCGTCCCTAGCGAGTGGCACAGATACGCAGTATTTT. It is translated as CSASSLASGTDTQYF.

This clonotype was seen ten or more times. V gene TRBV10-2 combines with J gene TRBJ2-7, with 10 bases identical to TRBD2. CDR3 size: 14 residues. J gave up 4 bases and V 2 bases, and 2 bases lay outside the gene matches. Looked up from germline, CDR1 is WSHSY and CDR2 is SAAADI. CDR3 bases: TGCGCCAGCAGTGAGGAGCGGGGGGGGTACGAGCAGTACTTC. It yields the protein CASSEERGGYEQYF.

The CDR3 DNA sequence: TGTGCCAGCAGCCCCCCATTGGCAGTCACCACTGAAGCTTTCTTT. This gives the protein CASSPPLAVTTEAFF. The chain is built from TRBV7-9 and TRBJ1-1; D gene unclear. The CDR3 is made up of 15 amino acids. Trimming took 5 bases from V and 4 from J, leaving 17 bases between them. In germline, CDR1 is SEHNR, CDR2 FQNEAQ (reference sequence).

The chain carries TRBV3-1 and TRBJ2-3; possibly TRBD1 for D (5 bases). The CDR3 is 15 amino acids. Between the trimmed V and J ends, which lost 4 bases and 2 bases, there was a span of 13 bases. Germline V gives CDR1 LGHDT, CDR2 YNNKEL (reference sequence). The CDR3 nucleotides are TGTGCCAGCAGCCCAAATCCGACAGTCACAGATACGCAGTATTTT. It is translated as CASSPNPTVTDTQYF.

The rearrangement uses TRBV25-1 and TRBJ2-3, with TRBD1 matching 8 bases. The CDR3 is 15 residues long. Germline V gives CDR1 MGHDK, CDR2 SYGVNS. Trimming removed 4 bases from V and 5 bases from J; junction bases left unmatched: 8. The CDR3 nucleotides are TGTGCCAGCAGTGGACAGGGGAAGATGGGAGATACGCAGTATTTT. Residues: CASSGQGKMGDTQYF. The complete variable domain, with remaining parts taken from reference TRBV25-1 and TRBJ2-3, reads EADIYQTPRYLVIGTGKKITLECSQTMGHDKMYWYQQDPGMELHLIHYSYGVNSTEKGDLSSESTVSRIRTEHFPLTLESARPSHTSQYLCASSGQGKMGDTQYFGPGTRLTVL.

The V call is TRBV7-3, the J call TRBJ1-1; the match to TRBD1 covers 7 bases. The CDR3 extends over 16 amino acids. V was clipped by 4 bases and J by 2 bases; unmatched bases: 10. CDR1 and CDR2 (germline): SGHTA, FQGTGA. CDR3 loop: CASSYSARGLNTEAFF. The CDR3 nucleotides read TGTGCCAGCAGCTACTCCGCGAGGGGGCTTAACACTGAAGCTTTCTTT.

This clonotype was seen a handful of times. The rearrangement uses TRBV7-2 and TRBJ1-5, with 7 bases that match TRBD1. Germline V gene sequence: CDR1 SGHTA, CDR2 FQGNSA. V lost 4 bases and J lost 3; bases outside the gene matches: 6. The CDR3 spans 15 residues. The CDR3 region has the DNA TGTGCCAGCAGCTCCACAGGGGCACCCAATCAGCCCCAGCATTTT. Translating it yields CASSSTGAPNQPQHF.

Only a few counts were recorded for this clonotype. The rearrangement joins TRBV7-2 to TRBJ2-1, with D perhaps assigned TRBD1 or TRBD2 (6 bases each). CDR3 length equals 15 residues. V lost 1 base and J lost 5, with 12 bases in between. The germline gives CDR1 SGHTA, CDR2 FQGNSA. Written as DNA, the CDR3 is TGTGCCAGCAGCTTAGTGGAGGGGGTCCACAATGAGCAGTTCTTC. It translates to CASSLVEGVHNEQFF.

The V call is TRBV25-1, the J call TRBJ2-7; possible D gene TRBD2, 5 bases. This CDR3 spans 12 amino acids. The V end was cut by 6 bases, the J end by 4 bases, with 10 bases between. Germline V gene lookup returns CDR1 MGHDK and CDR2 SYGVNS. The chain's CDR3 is CASRGRTYEQYF. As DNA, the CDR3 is TGTGCCAGCAGAGGGAGAACTTACGAGCAGTACTTC.

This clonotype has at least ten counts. CDR3 loop: CSARDGMGRGQDEAFF. The CDR3 nucleotides are TGCAGTGCTAGAGATGGGATGGGCAGGGGGCAGGATGAAGCTTTCTTT. The V call is TRBV20-1, the J call TRBJ1-1, with 8 bases matching TRBD1. In germline, CDR1 is DFQATT, CDR2 SNEGSKA (reference sequence). After removal of 0 bases from V and 7 bases from J, the junction contained 13 bases not matched to a gene. There are 16 residues in the CDR3.

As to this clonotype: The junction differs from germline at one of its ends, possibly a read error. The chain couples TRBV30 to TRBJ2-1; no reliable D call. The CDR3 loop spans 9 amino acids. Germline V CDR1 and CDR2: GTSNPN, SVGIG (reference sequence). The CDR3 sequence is CAWMDDQFF. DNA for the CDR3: TGTGCCTGGATGGATGATCAGTTCTTC.

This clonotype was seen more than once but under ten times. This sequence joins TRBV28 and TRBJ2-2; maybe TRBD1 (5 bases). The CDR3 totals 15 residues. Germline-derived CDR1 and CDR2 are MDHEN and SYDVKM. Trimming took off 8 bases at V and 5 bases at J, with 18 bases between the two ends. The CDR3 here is CASRIRAGQTGELFF. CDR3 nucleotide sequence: TGTGCCAGCCGGATTCGGGCAGGGCAAACCGGGGAGCTGTTTTTT. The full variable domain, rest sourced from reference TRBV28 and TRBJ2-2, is DVKVTQSSRYLVKRTGEKVFLECVQDMDHENMFWYRQDPGLGLRLIYFSYDVKMKEKGDIPEGYSVSREKKERFSLILESASTNQTSMYLCASRIRAGQTGELFFGEGSRLTVL.

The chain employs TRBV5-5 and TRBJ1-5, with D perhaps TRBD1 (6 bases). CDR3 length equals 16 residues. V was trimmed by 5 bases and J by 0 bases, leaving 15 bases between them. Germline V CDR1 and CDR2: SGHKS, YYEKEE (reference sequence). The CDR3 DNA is TGTGCCAGCAGACGGGACATCGGAACTAGCAATCAGCCCCAGCATTTT. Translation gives CASRRDIGTSNQPQHF.

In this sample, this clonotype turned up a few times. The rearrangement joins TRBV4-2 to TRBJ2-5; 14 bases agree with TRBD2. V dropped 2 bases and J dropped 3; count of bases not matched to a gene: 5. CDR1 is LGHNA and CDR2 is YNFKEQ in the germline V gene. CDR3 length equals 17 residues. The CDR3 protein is CASSQKRGLAGEETQYF. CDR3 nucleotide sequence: TGTGCCAGCAGCCAAAAACGGGGACTAGCGGGGGAAGAGACCCAGTACTTC.